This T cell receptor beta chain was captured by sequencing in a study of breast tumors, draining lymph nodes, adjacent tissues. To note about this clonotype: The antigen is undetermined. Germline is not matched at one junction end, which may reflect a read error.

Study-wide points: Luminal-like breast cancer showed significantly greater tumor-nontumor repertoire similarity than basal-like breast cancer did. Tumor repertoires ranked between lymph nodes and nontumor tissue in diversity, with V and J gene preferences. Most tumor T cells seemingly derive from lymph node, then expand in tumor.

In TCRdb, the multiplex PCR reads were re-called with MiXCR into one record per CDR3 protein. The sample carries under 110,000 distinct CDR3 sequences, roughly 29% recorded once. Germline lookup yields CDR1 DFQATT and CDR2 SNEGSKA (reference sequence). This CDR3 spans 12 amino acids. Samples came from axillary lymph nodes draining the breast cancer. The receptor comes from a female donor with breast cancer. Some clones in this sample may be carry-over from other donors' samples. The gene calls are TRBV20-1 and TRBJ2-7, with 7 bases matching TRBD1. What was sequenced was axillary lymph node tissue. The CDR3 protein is CSAATGSCEQYF. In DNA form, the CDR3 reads TGCAGTGCTGCGACAGGGTCCTGCGAGCAGTACTTC.